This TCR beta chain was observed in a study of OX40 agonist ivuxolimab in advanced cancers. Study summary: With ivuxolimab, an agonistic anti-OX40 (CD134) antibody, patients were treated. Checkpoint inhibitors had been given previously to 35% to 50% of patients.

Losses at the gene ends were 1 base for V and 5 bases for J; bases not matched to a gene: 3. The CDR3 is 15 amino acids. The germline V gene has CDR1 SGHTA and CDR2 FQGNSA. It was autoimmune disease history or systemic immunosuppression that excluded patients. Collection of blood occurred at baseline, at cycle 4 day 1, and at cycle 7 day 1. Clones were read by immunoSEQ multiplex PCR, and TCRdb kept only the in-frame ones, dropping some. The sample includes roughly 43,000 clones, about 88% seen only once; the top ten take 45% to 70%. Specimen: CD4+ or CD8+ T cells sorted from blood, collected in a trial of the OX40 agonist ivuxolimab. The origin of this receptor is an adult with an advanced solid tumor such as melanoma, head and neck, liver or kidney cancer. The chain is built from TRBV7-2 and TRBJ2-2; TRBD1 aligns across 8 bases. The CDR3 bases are TGTGCCAGCAGCTTAGTTCAGGGGGCGACCGGGGAGCTGTTTTTT. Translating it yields CASSLVQGATGELFF.